A single sample is the source of the 8 T cell receptor beta chains below, sequenced in a study of control samples from healthy donors and cancer patients. Data came from immunoSEQ multiplex PCR; TCRdb stores just in-frame clones and leaves some out. This sample has roughly 30,000 clones, with roughly 85% found just once. Sequencing input: formalin-fixed, paraffin-embedded tissue. These TCRs come from a female donor with melanoma.

This sequence joins TRBV5-6 and TRBJ2-2; the D gene is possibly TRBD2 (6 bases). This CDR3 contains 15 residues. CDR1 and CDR2 (germline): SGHDT, YYEEEE. The germline V and J ends were trimmed by 0 bases and 5 bases, with 11 bases remaining between them. The CDR3 is CASSLAGRITGELFF. The CDR3 DNA follows: TGTGCCAGCAGCTTGGCCGGGAGAATTACCGGGGAGCTGTTTTTT.

This chain uses TRBV13 with TRBJ2-1; no reliable D call. Germline V gene data show CDR1 as PRHDT and CDR2 as FYEKMQ (reference sequence). Between the trimmed V and J ends, which lost 3 bases and 10 bases, there was a span of 16 bases. The CDR3 contains 14 residues. The CDR3 sequence: CASSLGPAIGEQFF. In DNA, the CDR3 is TGTGCCAGCAGCTTGGGCCCGGCGATTGGCGAGCAGTTCTTC.

Here the CDR3 DNA reads TGCAGCGTTACCACACAGGGAGAGACCCAGTACTTC. It yields the protein CSVTTQGETQYF. The rearrangement uses TRBV29-1 and TRBJ2-5; possible D gene TRBD1, 6 bases. Trimming took off 5 bases at V and 4 bases at J, with 11 bases between the two ends. The germline CDR1 and CDR2 sequences are SQVTM and ANQGSEA. CDR3 size: 12 residues. The full variable domain, completed using reference TRBV29-1 and TRBJ2-5, is SAVISQKPSRDICQRGTSLTIQCQVDSQVTMMFWYRQQPGQSLTLIATANQGSEATYESGFVIDKFPISRPNLTFSTLTVSNMSPEDSSIYLCSVTTQGETQYFGPGTRLLVL.

This clone was picked up one time. This chain links TRBV6-2 or TRBV6-3 with TRBJ2-5; TRBD1 agrees at 11 bases. CDR3 length: 14 residues. The V and J ends lost 5 bases and 5 bases, in that order; junction bases with no gene match: 4. Germline V gene sequence: CDR1 MNHEY, CDR2 SVGEGT. This CDR3 reads CASSLRDRGETQYF. The CDR3 DNA reads TGTGCCAGCAGTCTCCGGGACAGGGGGGAGACCCAGTACTTC.

The genes are TRBV4-2 and TRBJ1-6, with D maybe TRBD1 (5 bases). V was trimmed by 0 bases and J by 8 bases, leaving 14 bases between them. Germline CDR1 is LGHNA and CDR2 is YNFKEQ. The CDR3 is 16 amino acids. CDR3 amino acids: CASSQESRGRDSPLHF. The CDR3 DNA reads as TGTGCCAGCAGCCAAGAGTCGAGGGGTCGGGATTCACCCCTCCACTTT.

This clone has just one count. The V gene is TRBV6-6, the J gene TRBJ1-1, with D unclear. Deletions cut 5 bases from V and 1 base from J, with 20 bases between. This CDR3 contains 17 residues. Germline V gene lookup returns CDR1 MNHNY and CDR2 SVGAGI (reference sequence). The CDR3 region has the DNA TGTGCCAGCAGTCCACTGGGCTGGTGGAGGGAGAACACTGAAGCTTTCTTT. Its protein is CASSPLGWWRENTEAFF.

J is TRBJ1-1 and V is TRBV19; 8 bases agree with TRBD1. V was clipped by 6 bases and J by 0 bases; unmatched bases: 6. The length of the CDR3 is 15 residues. The germline gives CDR1 LNHDA, CDR2 SQIVND (reference sequence). CDR3 region: CASSLQGEVNTEAFF. In nucleotides, the CDR3 is TGTGCCAGTAGCCTACAGGGGGAAGTGAACACTGAAGCTTTCTTT. The complete variable domain, with remaining parts taken from reference TRBV19 and TRBJ1-1, reads DGGITQSPKYLFRKEGQNVTLSCEQNLNHDAMYWYRQDPGQGLRLIYYSQIVNDFQKGDIAEGYSVSREKKESFPLTVTSAQKNPTAFYLCASSLQGEVNTEAFFGQGTRLTVV.

The V and J genes are TRBV6-1 and TRBJ1-1, with D unclear. CDR1 and CDR2 from the germline V gene are MNHNS and SASEGT. V lost 3 bases, J lost 2 bases, and 4 bases lay in between. The CDR3 spans 12 residues. In nucleotides, the CDR3 is TGTGCCAGCAGTGAGATTAACACTGAAGCTTTCTTT. The encoded protein is CASSEINTEAFF.